This paragraph covers one T cell receptor beta chain sequence. No antigen is known for it. These data are taken from a study of cytomegalovirus exposure and HLA in healthy donors. Looking at the study overall: There were a few hundred genotyped donors. Of these, 81% fell in the genetic ancestry cluster associated with self-reported Caucasian donors.

Vbeta (60) and Jbeta (13) primers were used in the PCR. Sequenced by immunoSEQ multiplex PCR; TCRdb stores in-frame clones only, minus some. The sample holds about 150,000 clones; about four fifths are singletons and the top ten take 2.8%. Whole-study results and caveats: TCR beta V segments were, for the most part, productive about 90% or about 30% of the time in an earlier analysis. Presence/absence analyses treated sequencing depth as roughly uniform across donors. Per a later analysis, HLA-associated TCR beta chains showed more clonal expansion than other, equally common TCR beta chains.

The sample taken for sequencing was PBMCs. The sequence derives from a man younger than 35 in good health and CMV-seronegative.

CDR3 coding DNA: TGCAGCGTTGTAGCGGGGGGGCCAGATACGCAGTATTTT. Its protein product is CSVVAGGPDTQYF. This chain joins TRBV29-1 and TRBJ2-3; 11 bases map to TRBD2. The V gene end was trimmed by 4 bases and the J gene end by 4 bases; junction bases not matched to a gene: 1. The CDR3 extends over 13 amino acids. CDR1 and CDR2 from the germline V gene are SQVTM and ANQGSEA.